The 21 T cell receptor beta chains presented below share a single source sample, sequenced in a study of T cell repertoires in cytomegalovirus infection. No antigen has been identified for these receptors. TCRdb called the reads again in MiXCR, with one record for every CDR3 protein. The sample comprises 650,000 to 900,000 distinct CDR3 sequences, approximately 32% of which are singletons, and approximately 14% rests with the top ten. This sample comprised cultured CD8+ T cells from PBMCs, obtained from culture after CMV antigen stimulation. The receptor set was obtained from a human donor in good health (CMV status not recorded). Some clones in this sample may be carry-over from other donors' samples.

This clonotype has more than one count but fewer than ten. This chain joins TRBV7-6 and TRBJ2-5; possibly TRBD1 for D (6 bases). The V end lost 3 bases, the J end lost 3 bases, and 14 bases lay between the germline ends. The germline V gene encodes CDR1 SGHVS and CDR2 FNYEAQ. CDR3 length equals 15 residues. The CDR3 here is CASSLIDNREETQYF. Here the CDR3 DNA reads TGTGCCAGCAGCTTGATCGACAACAGGGAAGAGACCCAGTACTTC.

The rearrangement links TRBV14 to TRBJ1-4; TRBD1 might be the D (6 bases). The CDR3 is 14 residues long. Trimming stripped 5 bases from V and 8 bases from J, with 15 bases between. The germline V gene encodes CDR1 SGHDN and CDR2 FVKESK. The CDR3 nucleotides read TGTGCCAGCAGCAAACAGGGAGGAAGGGAAAAACTGTTTTTT. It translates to CASSKQGGREKLFF.

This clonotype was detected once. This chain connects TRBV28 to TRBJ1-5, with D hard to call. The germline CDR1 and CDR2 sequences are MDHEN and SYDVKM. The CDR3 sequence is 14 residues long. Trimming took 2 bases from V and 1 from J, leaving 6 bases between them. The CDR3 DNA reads TGTGCCAGCAGTTTAATCTCCAGCAATCAGCCCCAGCATTTT. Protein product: CASSLISSNQPQHF.

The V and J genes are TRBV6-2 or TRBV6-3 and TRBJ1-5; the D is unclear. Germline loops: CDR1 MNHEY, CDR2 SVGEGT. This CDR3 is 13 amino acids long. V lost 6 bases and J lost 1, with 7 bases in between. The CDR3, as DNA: TGTGCCAGCAGAGCCGAGAGCAATCAGCCCCAGCATTTT. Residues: CASRAESNQPQHF.

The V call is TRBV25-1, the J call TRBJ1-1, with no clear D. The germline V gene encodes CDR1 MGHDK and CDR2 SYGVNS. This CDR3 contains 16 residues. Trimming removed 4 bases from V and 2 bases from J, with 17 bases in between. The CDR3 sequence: CASSVKGTAKNTEAFF. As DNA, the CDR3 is TGTGCCAGCAGTGTAAAGGGAACAGCCAAAAACACTGAAGCTTTCTTT.

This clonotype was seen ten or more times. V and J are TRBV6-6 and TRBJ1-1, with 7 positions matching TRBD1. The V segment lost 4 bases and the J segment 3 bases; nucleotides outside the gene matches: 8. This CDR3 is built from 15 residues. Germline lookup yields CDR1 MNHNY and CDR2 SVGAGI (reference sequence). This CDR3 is CASSFRQGGDTEAFF. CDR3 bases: TGTGCCAGCAGTTTTAGACAGGGAGGGGACACTGAAGCTTTCTTT.

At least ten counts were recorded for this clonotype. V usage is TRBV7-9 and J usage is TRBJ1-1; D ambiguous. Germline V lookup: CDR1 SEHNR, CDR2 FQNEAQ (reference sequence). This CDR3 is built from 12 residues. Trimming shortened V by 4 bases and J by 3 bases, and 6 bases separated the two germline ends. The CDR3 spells CASSSTDTEAFF. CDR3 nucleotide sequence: TGTGCCAGCAGCTCTACCGACACTGAAGCTTTCTTT. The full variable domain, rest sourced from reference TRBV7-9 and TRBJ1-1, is DTGVSQNPRHKITKRGQNVTFRCDPISEHNRLYWYRQTLGQGPEFLTYFQNEAQLEKSRLLSDRFSAERPKGSFSTLEIQRTEQGDSAMYLCASSSTDTEAFFGQGTRLTVV.

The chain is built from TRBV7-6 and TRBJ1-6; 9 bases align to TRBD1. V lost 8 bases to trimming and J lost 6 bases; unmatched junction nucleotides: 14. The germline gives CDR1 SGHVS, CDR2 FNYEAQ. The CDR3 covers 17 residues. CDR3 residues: CASCASFSQGANSPLHF. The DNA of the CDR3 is TGTGCCAGCTGCGCTTCCTTTTCACAGGGGGCTAATTCACCCCTCCACTTT.

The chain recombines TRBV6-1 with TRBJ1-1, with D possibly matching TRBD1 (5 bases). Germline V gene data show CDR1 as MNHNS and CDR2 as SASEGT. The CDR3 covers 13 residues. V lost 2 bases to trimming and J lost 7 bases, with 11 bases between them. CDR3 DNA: TGTGCCAGCAGTGAAAGTTGGAGGGGTGAAGCTTTCTTT. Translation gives CASSESWRGEAFF.

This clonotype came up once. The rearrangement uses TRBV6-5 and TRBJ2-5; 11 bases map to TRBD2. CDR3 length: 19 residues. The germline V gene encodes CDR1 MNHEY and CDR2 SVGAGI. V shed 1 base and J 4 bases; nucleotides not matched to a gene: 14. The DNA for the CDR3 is TGTGCCAGCAGTTACTTTAGGCTGACTAGCGGGGTTATCGGAGAGACCCAGTACTTC. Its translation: CASSYFRLTSGVIGETQYF.

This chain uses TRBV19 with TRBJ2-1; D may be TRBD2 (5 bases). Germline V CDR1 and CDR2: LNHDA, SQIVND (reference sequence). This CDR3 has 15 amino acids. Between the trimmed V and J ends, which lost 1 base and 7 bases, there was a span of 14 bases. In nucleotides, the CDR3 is TGTGCCAGTAGTATAGGGGCTAGCAGTAGTAATGAGCAGTTCTTC. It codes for CASSIGASSSNEQFF.

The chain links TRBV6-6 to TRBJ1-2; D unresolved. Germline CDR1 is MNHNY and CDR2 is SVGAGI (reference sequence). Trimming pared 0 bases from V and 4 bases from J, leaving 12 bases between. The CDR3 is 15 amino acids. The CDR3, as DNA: TGTGCCAGCAGTTACTCCGGCCTGGACCTCTATGGCTACACCTTC. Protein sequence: CASSYSGLDLYGYTF.

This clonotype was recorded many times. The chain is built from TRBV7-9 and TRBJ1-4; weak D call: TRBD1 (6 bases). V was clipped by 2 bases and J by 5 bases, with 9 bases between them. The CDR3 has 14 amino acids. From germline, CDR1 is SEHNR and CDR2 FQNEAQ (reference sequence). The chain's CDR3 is CASSLTQGNEKLFF. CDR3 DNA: TGTGCCAGCAGCTTAACTCAGGGGAATGAAAAACTGTTTTTT. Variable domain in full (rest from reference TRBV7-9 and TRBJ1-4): DTGVSQNPRHKITKRGQNVTFRCDPISEHNRLYWYRQTLGQGPEFLTYFQNEAQLEKSRLLSDRFSAERPKGSFSTLEIQRTEQGDSAMYLCASSLTQGNEKLFFGSGTQLSVL.

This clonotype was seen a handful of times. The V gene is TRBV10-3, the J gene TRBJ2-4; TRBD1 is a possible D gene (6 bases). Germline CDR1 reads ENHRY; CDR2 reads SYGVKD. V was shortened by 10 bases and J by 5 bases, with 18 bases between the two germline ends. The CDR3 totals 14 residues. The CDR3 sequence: CATWSPGEQNIQYF. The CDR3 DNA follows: TGTGCCACCTGGTCCCCAGGGGAACAAAACATTCAGTACTTC.

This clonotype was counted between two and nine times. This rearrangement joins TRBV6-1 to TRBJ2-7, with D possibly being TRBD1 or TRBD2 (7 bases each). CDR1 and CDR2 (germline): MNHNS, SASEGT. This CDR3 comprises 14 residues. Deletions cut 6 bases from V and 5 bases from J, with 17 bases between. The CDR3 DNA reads TGTGCCAGCAGGTTGGCAGGGGGGGCTGACGAGCAGTACGTC. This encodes CASRLAGGADEQYV.

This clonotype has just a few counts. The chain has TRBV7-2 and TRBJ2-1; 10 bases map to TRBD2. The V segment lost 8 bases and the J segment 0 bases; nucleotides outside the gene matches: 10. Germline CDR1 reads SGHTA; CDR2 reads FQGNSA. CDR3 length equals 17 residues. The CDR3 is CASRSSGGTSSYNEQFF. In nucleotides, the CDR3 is TGTGCCAGCCGTTCTAGCGGGGGAACGAGCTCCTACAATGAGCAGTTCTTC.

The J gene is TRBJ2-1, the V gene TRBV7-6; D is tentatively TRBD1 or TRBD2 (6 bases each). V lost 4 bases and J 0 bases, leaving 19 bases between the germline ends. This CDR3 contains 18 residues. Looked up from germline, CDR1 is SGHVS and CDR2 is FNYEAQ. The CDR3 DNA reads TGTGCCAGCAGCTCGGGAGCCCGGGGGCCGAGCTCCTACAATGAGCAGTTCTTC. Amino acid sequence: CASSSGARGPSSYNEQFF. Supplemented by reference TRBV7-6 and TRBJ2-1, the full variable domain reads GAGVSQSPRYKVTKRGQDVALRCDPISGHVSLYWYRQALGQGPEFLTYFNYEAQQDKSGLPNDRFSAERPEGSISTLTIQRTEQRDSAMYRCASSSGARGPSSYNEQFFGPGTRLTVL.

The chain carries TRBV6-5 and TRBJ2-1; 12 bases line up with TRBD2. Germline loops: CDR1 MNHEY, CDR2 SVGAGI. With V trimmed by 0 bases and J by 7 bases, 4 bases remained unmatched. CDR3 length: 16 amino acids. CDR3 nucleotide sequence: TGTGCCAGCAGTTACTCGTCTAGCGGGGGGGCTAATGAGCAGTTCTTC. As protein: CASSYSSSGGANEQFF.

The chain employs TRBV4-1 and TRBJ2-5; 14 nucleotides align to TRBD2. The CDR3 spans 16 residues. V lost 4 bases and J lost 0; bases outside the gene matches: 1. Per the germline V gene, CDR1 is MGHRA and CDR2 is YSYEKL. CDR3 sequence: CASSRLAGGNQETQYF. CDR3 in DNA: TGCGCCAGCAGCCGACTAGCGGGGGGGAACCAAGAGACCCAGTACTTC.

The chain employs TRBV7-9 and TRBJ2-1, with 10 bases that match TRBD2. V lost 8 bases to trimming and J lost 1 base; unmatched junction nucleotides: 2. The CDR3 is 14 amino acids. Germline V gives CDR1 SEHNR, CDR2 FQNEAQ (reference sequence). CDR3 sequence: CASLSGGSYNEQFF. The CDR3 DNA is TGTGCCAGCCTTAGCGGGGGGTCCTACAATGAGCAGTTCTTC.

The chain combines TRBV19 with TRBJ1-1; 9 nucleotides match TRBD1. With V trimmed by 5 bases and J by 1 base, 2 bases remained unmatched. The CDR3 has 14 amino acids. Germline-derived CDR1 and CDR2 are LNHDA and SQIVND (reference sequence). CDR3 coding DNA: TGTGCCAGTAGTCCACAGGGGGCGAACACTGAAGCTTTCTTT. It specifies CASSPQGANTEAFF.